Shown below are 23 T cell receptor beta chains from a single sample sequenced in a study of shared clonotypes between healthy human individuals. Clones were sequenced by immunoSEQ multiplex PCR, and TCRdb holds only the in-frame ones, with some missing. The sample gives roughly 500,000 clones, approximately 81% of which show up once; roughly 13% is in the top ten. The specimen sequenced was PBMCs. The receptor set was obtained from a woman aged 35 to 49 in good health. Some clones in this sample may be carry-over from other donors' samples.

Points on this clone: This is likely an artifact of a read error, given a far larger clone one base away. The chain combines TRBV30 with TRBJ2-7; D unclear. Germline CDR1 GTSNPN, CDR2 SVGIG (reference sequence). V gave up 1 base and J gave up 4 bases, with 8 bases separating them. This CDR3 has 12 residues. The CDR3: CAWSGVRYEQYF. The CDR3 bases are TGTGCCTGGAGTGGGGTGCGTTACGAGCAGTACTTC.

The chain has TRBV4-2 and TRBJ2-7; TRBD1 aligns across 7 bases. V lost 1 base and J lost 5; bases outside the gene matches: 11. The length of the CDR3 is 16 residues. CDR1 and CDR2 from the germline V gene are LGHNA and YNFKEQ. The CDR3 DNA is TGTGCCAGCAGCCAAGGATACAGGGGAGAAAACGACGAGCAGTACTTC. Its translation: CASSQGYRGENDEQYF.

This clone was counted a few times. The chain is built from TRBV7-8 and TRBJ2-7; 7 bases match TRBD2. This CDR3 region has 20 residues. Germline V gene sequence: CDR1 SGHVS, CDR2 FQNEAQ. V gave up 2 bases and J gave up 0 bases; unmatched junction bases: 19. CDR3 coding DNA: TGTGCCAGCAGCTTACTTAGGGGTTACGCGGGAGCCCACTCCTCCTACGAGCAGTACTTC. Translating it yields CASSLLRGYAGAHSSYEQYF.

V is TRBV18 and J is TRBJ1-4, with TRBD1 matching over 9 bases. In germline, CDR1 is KGHSH, CDR2 LQKENI. J was trimmed by 7 bases and V by 0 bases; bases with no gene match: 6. The CDR3 contains 16 residues. In nucleotides, the CDR3 is TGTGCCAGCTCACCACCGACTGGGACAGGGTTTGAAAAACTGTTTTTT. Residues: CASSPPTGTGFEKLFF.

In regard to this clone: The likely explanation is a read error, given a far larger clone one base away. The rearrangement links TRBV7-9 to TRBJ2-7, with 11 bases identical to TRBD1. Losses at the gene ends were 5 bases for V and 5 bases for J; bases not matched to a gene: 14. This CDR3 has 17 amino acids. From germline, CDR1 is SEHNR and CDR2 FQNEAQ (reference sequence). CDR3: CASSPGPGTGGTHEQYF. The DNA of the CDR3 is TGTGCCAGCAGCCCCGGCCCCGGGACAGGGGGGACGCACGAGCAGTACTTC.

The rearrangement uses TRBV7-8 and TRBJ1-2; 7 bases align to TRBD1. Germline V CDR1 and CDR2: SGHVS, FQNEAQ. This CDR3 is built from 14 residues. The V gene end was trimmed by 5 bases and the J gene end by 7 bases; junction bases not matched to a gene: 10. CDR3 amino acids: CASSRTGEGFGYTF. CDR3 in DNA: TGTGCCAGCAGCCGAACAGGGGAAGGATTTGGCTACACCTTC.

This clone was detected ten times or more. The J gene is TRBJ2-3, the V gene TRBV4-2; tentative D call: TRBD2 (5 bases). CDR3 length equals 14 residues. Germline V CDR1 and CDR2: LGHNA, YNFKEQ. The germline V and J ends were trimmed by 1 base and 6 bases, with 11 bases remaining between them. For the CDR3, the DNA is TGTGCCAGCAGCCAAGGGGGAGCACAGGATACGCAGTATTTT. Translation: CASSQGGAQDTQYF.

A single count supports this clone. This CDR3 is CASSYMGGQETQYF. The CDR3 bases are TGTGCCAGTAGTTATATGGGAGGCCAAGAGACCCAGTACTTC. The V call is TRBV19, the J call TRBJ2-5; weak D call: TRBD2 (6 bases). Trimming removed 5 bases at V and 1 base at J, with 11 bases between. There are 14 residues in the CDR3. Germline-derived CDR1 and CDR2 are LNHDA and SQIVND (reference sequence).

This chain joins TRBV7-2 and TRBJ2-7, with 9 bases that match TRBD2. V gave up 5 bases and J gave up 4 bases; unmatched junction bases: 15. The CDR3 spans 17 residues. CDR1 and CDR2 from the germline V gene are SGHTA and FQGNSA. As DNA, the CDR3 is TGTGCCAGCAGCCCCCCGGGGGGCGGGAGGGCCTGGTACGAGCAGTACTTC. Encoded protein: CASSPPGGGRAWYEQYF. The complete variable domain, with remaining parts taken from reference TRBV7-2 and TRBJ2-7, reads GAGVSQSPSNKVTEKGKDVELRCDPISGHTALYWYRQSLGQGLEFLIYFQGNSAPDKSGLPSDRFSAERTGGSVSTLTIQRTQQEDSAVYLCASSPPGGGRAWYEQYFGPGTRLTVT.

On this clone: The junction departs from germline at one end; a sequencing error may be responsible. This sample also contains other DNA sequences that code for the same CDR3. V gene TRBV30 combines with J gene TRBJ2-1; no firm D call. CDR3 length: 13 residues. The germline gives CDR1 GTSNPN, CDR2 SVGIG (reference sequence). This CDR3 is CAWSSTEYNEQFF. Here the CDR3 DNA reads TGTGCATGGAGTTCTACCGAATACAATGAGCAGTTCTTC.

The gene calls are TRBV19 and TRBJ1-5; perhaps TRBD1 as D (5 bases). CDR1 is LNHDA, CDR2 SQIVND, per germline (reference sequence). This CDR3 is 16 amino acids long. V was pared by 7 bases and J by 6 bases, with 22 bases between. The CDR3 sequence: CASTIGGRALGQPQHF. Here the CDR3 DNA reads TGTGCCAGTACCATTGGGGGACGGGCCCTGGGTCAGCCCCAGCATTTT.

V gene TRBV6-1 combines with J gene TRBJ1-4; D gene ambiguous. V lost 2 bases and J lost 7, with 8 bases in between. Germline loops: CDR1 MNHNS, CDR2 SASEGT. CDR3 size: 13 residues. The CDR3 nucleotides read TGTGCCAGCAGTGAAATCCCCGGTGAAAAACTGTTTTTT. This translates into CASSEIPGEKLFF.

The table lists this clone with a count of one. The chain is built from TRBV7-2 and TRBJ2-6; D gene ambiguous. The CDR3 totals 18 residues. CDR1 SGHTA and CDR2 FQGNSA come from the germline V gene. Trimming stripped 5 bases from V and 0 bases from J, with 17 bases between. CDR3 residues: CASSPGWEKSSGANVLTF. CDR3 DNA sequence: TGTGCCAGCAGCCCCGGATGGGAAAAGAGCTCTGGGGCCAACGTCCTGACTTTC.

This chain connects TRBV7-8 to TRBJ2-4, with no clear D. Germline CDR1 reads SGHVS; CDR2 reads FQNEAQ. The CDR3 has 16 amino acids. Trimming took off 5 bases at V and 3 bases at J, with 17 bases between the two ends. CDR3 nucleotides: TGTGCCAGCAGCCCCACCCGACATTGGGGCAAAAACATTCAGTACTTC. Translated: CASSPTRHWGKNIQYF.

Worth noting for this clone: The same CDR3 is also encoded by other DNA sequences in this sample. The chain is built from TRBV6-1 and TRBJ1-5; D unclear. The CDR3 is made up of 11 amino acids. The germline V and J ends were trimmed by 3 bases and 7 bases, with 4 bases remaining between them. Germline loops: CDR1 MNHNS, CDR2 SASEGT. CDR3 sequence: CASSEGQPQHF. The CDR3 DNA reads TGTGCCAGCAGTGAGGGGCAGCCCCAGCATTTT.

Concerning this clone: A far larger clone lies a single base away; this is likely a read error. The chain recombines TRBV30 with TRBJ2-3; 7 bases are a match to TRBD1. The CDR3 spans 16 residues. In germline, CDR1 is GTSNPN, CDR2 SVGIG (reference sequence). CDR3 residues: CAWGTGEGASTDTRYF. The CDR3 DNA reads as TGTGCCTGGGGGACCGGAGAGGGGGCTTCAACAGATACGCGGTATTTT.

A remark on this clone: A far larger clone is one base from this, pointing to a likely read error. Other DNA sequences in the same sample also yield this CDR3. J is TRBJ2-5 and V is TRBV29-1; 8 nucleotides agree with TRBD2. The V and J ends lost 4 bases and 11 bases, in that order; junction bases with no gene match: 12. This CDR3 region has 13 residues. Germline V gene lookup returns CDR1 SQVTM and CDR2 ANQGSEA. The CDR3 protein is CSVVLAGGYEQYF. The CDR3 nucleotides read TGCAGCGTTGTACTTGCGGGAGGATATGAGCAGTACTTC. Complete variable domain (other parts from reference TRBV29-1 and TRBJ2-5): SAVISQKPSRDICQRGTSLTIQCQVDSQVTMMFWYRQQPGQSLTLIATANQGSEATYESGFVIDKFPISRPNLTFSTLTVSNMSPEDSSIYLCSVVLAGGYEQYFGPGTRLLVL.

In the case of this clone: Since a far larger clone is one base different, this is likely a read error. The same CDR3 also results from other DNA sequences found in this sample. The CDR3 loop is CASSPSGNTIYF. DNA for the CDR3: TGCGCCAGCAGTCCCTCTGGAAACACCATATATTTT. The chain combines TRBV25-1 with TRBJ1-3; D unresolved. Looked up from germline, CDR1 is MGHDK and CDR2 is SYGVNS. The CDR3 totals 12 residues.

V is TRBV6-5 and J is TRBJ2-1, with 7 bases lining up with TRBD2. V was clipped by 7 bases and J by 0 bases; unmatched bases: 6. This CDR3 is built from 15 residues. The germline CDR1 and CDR2 sequences are MNHEY and SVGAGI. Here the CDR3 reads CASKTSESSYNEQFF. The CDR3, as DNA: TGTGCCAGCAAAACTAGCGAGAGCTCCTACAATGAGCAGTTCTTC.

This chain joins TRBV4-2 and TRBJ2-3, with 9 bases aligning to TRBD2. The CDR3 is 16 amino acids. J was trimmed by 5 bases and V by 3 bases; bases with no gene match: 9. The V gene's germline CDR1 is LGHNA and CDR2 YNFKEQ. In nucleotides, the CDR3 is TGTGCCAGCAGCCACCCTTTAGCGGGAGCAGGAGATACGCAGTATTTT. Its translation: CASSHPLAGAGDTQYF.

Concerning this clone itself: With a far larger clone one base away, a read error is the likely cause. The J gene is TRBJ2-7, the V gene TRBV5-6; D uncertain. The CDR3 is 12 residues long. Per the germline V gene, CDR1 is SGHDT and CDR2 is YYEEEE. CDR3 bases: TGTACCAGCAGCTTGAGGAGCTACGAGCAGTACTTC. Its translation: CTSSLRSYEQYF.

This chain uses TRBV7-2 with TRBJ1-5; weak D call: TRBD1 (6 bases). V lost 5 bases to trimming and J lost 2 bases, with 10 bases between them. The germline V gene has CDR1 SGHTA and CDR2 FQGNSA. This CDR3 comprises 14 residues. CDR3 loop: CASSTRQGNQPQHF. In DNA form, the CDR3 reads TGTGCCAGCAGCACCCGACAGGGCAATCAGCCCCAGCATTTT.

This chain connects TRBV5-1 to TRBJ2-3, with TRBD2 matching 15 bases. The CDR3 runs to 16 residues. Germline loops: CDR1 SGHRS, CDR2 YFSETQ. The ends lost 4 bases at V and 5 bases at J; junction bases unmatched: 5. The chain's CDR3 is CASSAGLAGGVDTQYF. DNA of the CDR3: TGCGCCAGCAGCGCGGGACTAGCGGGAGGAGTAGATACGCAGTATTTT.